The rows below give T cell receptor beta chains drawn from one sample of a study of cytomegalovirus exposure and HLA in healthy donors. Assay: immunoSEQ multiplex PCR; the TCRdb copy retains only in-frame clones and omits some. The table has 55,000 to 70,000 clones, more than 70% seen once. Sequences were obtained from PBMCs. These receptors all come from a woman in her 30s in good health and CMV-seronegative. CDR3s include the opening cysteine and the closing phenylalanine or tryptophan. Fields, in order: D gene, clone size, J gene, V gene, CDR3 protein, CDR3 DNA. A D gene is named only where the DNA matches it firmly. Clone size is stated in some rows and not others, as once, few, many or a class when expanded.

D: TRBD2; size: -; J: TRBJ2-4; V: TRBV28; CDR3: CASSQTSGRVLAKNIQYF; DNA: TGTGCCAGCAGTCAGACTAGCGGGAGGGTACTAGCCAAAAACATTCAGTACTTC
D: TRBD2; size: -; J: TRBJ2-1; V: TRBV19; CDR3: CASSLSSGLRDEQFF; DNA: TGTGCCAGTAGCCTTTCTAGCGGTCTTAGGGATGAGCAGTTCTTC
D: TRBD2; size: -; J: TRBJ2-7; V: TRBV5-1; CDR3: CASSLAGRGDYEQYF; DNA: TGCGCCAGCAGCTTGGCCGGGAGGGGCGACTACGAGCAGTACTTC
D: -; size: few; J: TRBJ1-1; V: TRBV28; CDR3: CASGGTSVMNTEAFF; DNA: TGTGCCAGCGGAGGTACCAGTGTGATGAACACTGAAGCTTTCTTT
D: -; size: -; J: TRBJ1-3; V: TRBV10-3; CDR3: CAISESRGGLSGNTIYF; DNA: TGTGCCATCAGTGAGTCGAGAGGGGGTCTATCTGGAAACACCATATATTTT
D: TRBD1; size: -; J: TRBJ2-7; V: TRBV5-6; CDR3: CASSPLRTGNYEQYF; DNA: TGTGCCAGCAGCCCGTTGAGGACAGGGAACTACGAGCAGTACTTC
D: -; size: few; J: TRBJ1-5; V: TRBV6-4; CDR3: CASSTRGVGNQPQHF; DNA: TGTGCCAGCAGTACCAGGGGCGTAGGCAATCAGCCCCAGCATTTT
D: TRBD2; size: once; J: TRBJ2-5; V: TRBV25-1; CDR3: CASSEDRIAGETQYF; DNA: TGTGCCAGCAGTGAAGATCGGATAGCGGGGGAGACCCAGTACTTC
D: -; size: -; J: TRBJ1-1; V: TRBV19; CDR3: CASSTLVLADTEAFF; DNA: TGTGCCAGTAGTACCTTAGTTCTTGCGGACACTGAAGCTTTCTTT
D: TRBD2; size: -; J: TRBJ2-1; V: TRBV14; CDR3: CASSQDLAGVEFF; DNA: TGTGCCAGCAGCCAAGATCTAGCGGGGGTGGAGTTCTTC
D: TRBD1; size: -; J: TRBJ1-3; V: TRBV28; CDR3: CASSYGQVSGNTIYF; DNA: TGTGCCAGCAGTTACGGACAGGTCTCTGGAAACACCATATATTTT
D: TRBD2; size: -; J: TRBJ2-2; V: TRBV4-1; CDR3: CASSQVLAGEVGELFF; DNA: TGCGCCAGCAGCCAAGTCCTAGCGGGAGAGGTCGGGGAGCTGTTTTTT
D: -; size: once; J: TRBJ1-6; V: TRBV2; CDR3: CASSQSSGNSPLHF; DNA: TGTGCCAGCTCTCAAAGCTCGGGAAATTCACCCCTCCACTTT
D: -; size: -; J: TRBJ2-7; V: TRBV11-2; CDR3: CASSLDPRQVVYEQYF; DNA: TGTGCCAGCAGCTTAGACCCGAGACAGGTAGTCTACGAGCAGTACTTC
D: TRBD1; size: -; J: TRBJ1-1; V: TRBV11-2; CDR3: CASSLGDRGRGTEAFF; DNA: TGTGCCAGCAGCTTAGGTGACAGGGGGCGGGGAACTGAAGCTTTCTTT
D: TRBD2; size: -; J: TRBJ2-3; V: TRBV27; CDR3: CASSSGLAYSTDTQYF; DNA: TGTGCCAGCTCCTCAGGACTAGCGTATAGCACAGATACGCAGTATTTT
D: -; size: few; J: TRBJ2-5; V: TRBV5-1; CDR3: CASSLTGTGETQYF; DNA: TGCGCCAGCAGCCTGACCGGGACTGGGGAGACCCAGTACTTC
D: -; size: -; J: TRBJ2-3; V: TRBV12-5; CDR3: CASGFQNPDTQYF; DNA: TGTGCTAGTGGTTTCCAGAATCCAGATACGCAGTATTTT
D: TRBD1; size: -; J: TRBJ2-7; V: TRBV18; CDR3: CASSRAGGYEQYF; DNA: TGTGCCAGCTCACGGGCAGGGGGCTACGAGCAGTACTTC
D: TRBD2; size: -; J: TRBJ2-3; V: TRBV5-1; CDR3: CASSLPRAGGTSDTQYF; DNA: TGCGCCAGCAGCTTGCCCCGAGCGGGAGGTACATCAGATACGCAGTATTTT
D: TRBD1; size: few; J: TRBJ2-1; V: TRBV28; CDR3: CASSDRGSSYNEQFF; DNA: TGTGCCAGCAGTGACAGGGGGAGCTCCTACAATGAGCAGTTCTTC
D: -; size: -; J: TRBJ1-1; V: TRBV6-5; CDR3: CASSYRRGQNTEAFF; DNA: TGTGCCAGCAGTTACCGGCGGGGCCAAAACACTGAAGCTTTCTTT
D: TRBD2; size: -; J: TRBJ2-5; V: TRBV30; CDR3: CAWSVLLGGVQETQYF; DNA: TGTGCCTGGAGTGTACTACTTGGGGGGGTACAAGAGACCCAGTACTTC
D: TRBD2; size: -; J: TRBJ2-3; V: TRBV5-1; CDR3: CASSFRLAGATDTQYF; DNA: TGCGCCAGCAGCTTTCGTCTAGCGGGCGCCACAGATACGCAGTATTTT
D: TRBD1; size: -; J: TRBJ1-2; V: TRBV2; CDR3: CASSSLDRNYGYTF; DNA: TGTGCCAGCAGTAGCCTGGACAGGAACTATGGCTACACCTTC
D: TRBD1; size: -; J: TRBJ1-2; V: TRBV19; CDR3: CASRPDREFYGYTF; DNA: TGTGCCAGTAGGCCCGACAGGGAATTCTATGGCTACACCTTC
D: TRBD2; size: -; J: TRBJ2-1; V: TRBV9; CDR3: CASSPRLAGNNEQFF; DNA: TGTGCCAGCAGCCCTAGACTAGCGGGGAACAATGAGCAGTTCTTC
D: TRBD2; size: -; J: TRBJ2-5; V: TRBV5-1; CDR3: CASSQVLARYQETQYF; DNA: TGCGCCAGCAGTCAAGTACTAGCGAGGTACCAAGAGACCCAGTACTTC
D: -; size: -; J: TRBJ1-1; V: TRBV28; CDR3: CAENQRGNTEAFF; DNA: TGTGCCGAAAACCAGAGAGGGAACACTGAAGCTTTCTTT
D: TRBD1; size: -; J: TRBJ2-3; V: TRBV11-2; CDR3: CASSLGTGGDTQYF; DNA: TGTGCCAGCAGCTTAGGGACAGGGGGAGATACGCAGTATTTT
D: -; size: -; J: TRBJ1-5; V: TRBV27; CDR3: CASSFSGTSNQPQHF; DNA: TGTGCCAGCAGTTTTTCAGGGACATCCAATCAGCCCCAGCATTTT
D: TRBD1; size: -; J: TRBJ2-2; V: TRBV19; CDR3: CASSPLRTGGSTGELFF; DNA: TGTGCCAGTAGTCCTCTCCGCACAGGGGGCTCCACCGGGGAGCTGTTTTTT
D: TRBD2; size: -; J: TRBJ2-5; V: TRBV27; CDR3: CASSLGGVQETQYF; DNA: TGTGCCAGCAGTTTAGGGGGGGTCCAAGAGACCCAGTACTTC
D: -; size: -; J: TRBJ1-3; V: TRBV9; CDR3: CASSPRGGASKNTIYF; DNA: TGTGCCAGCAGCCCCCGGGGAGGGGCCAGTAAGAACACCATATATTTT
D: -; size: -; J: TRBJ2-1; V: TRBV6-4; CDR3: CASRPPGGSEQFF; DNA: TGTGCCAGCAGACCCCCGGGGGGCAGTGAGCAGTTCTTC
D: TRBD1; size: -; J: TRBJ1-4; V: TRBV27; CDR3: CASRAPGQTRATNEKLFF; DNA: TGTGCCAGCAGGGCCCCGGGACAGACTAGGGCAACTAATGAAAAACTGTTTTTT
D: TRBD2; size: -; J: TRBJ2-2; V: TRBV27; CDR3: CASSLHHSGANTGELFF; DNA: TGTGCCAGCAGTTTACATCATAGCGGGGCGAACACCGGGGAGCTGTTTTTT
D: -; size: -; J: TRBJ1-2; V: TRBV19; CDR3: CASSTGLSYGYTF; DNA: TGTGCCAGTAGTACAGGGTTAAGCTATGGCTACACCTTC
D: -; size: few; J: TRBJ1-2; V: TRBV5-6; CDR3: CASSSPTGNGYTF; DNA: TGTGCCAGCAGTTCCCCGACAGGCAATGGCTACACCTTC
D: -; size: few; J: TRBJ2-2; V: TRBV6-1; CDR3: CASSLDRSNTGELFF; DNA: TGTGCCAGCAGTCTGGACAGATCGAACACCGGGGAGCTGTTTTTT
D: -; size: -; J: TRBJ1-3; V: TRBV7-9; CDR3: CASSLGSSGNTIYF; DNA: TGTGCCAGCAGCTTAGGGAGCTCCGGAAACACCATATATTTT
D: -; size: -; J: TRBJ1-5; V: TRBV15; CDR3: CATSRVRGSGNQPQHF; DNA: TGTGCCACCAGCAGAGTAAGGGGAAGTGGCAATCAGCCCCAGCATTTT
D: TRBD1; size: -; J: TRBJ1-6; V: TRBV5-1; CDR3: CASSLTGANLNNSPLHF; DNA: TGCGCCAGCAGCTTGACAGGGGCCAATCTTAATAATTCACCCCTCCACTTT
D: TRBD2; size: -; J: TRBJ2-1; V: TRBV5-3; CDR3: CARSSGTSGKDEQFF; DNA: TGTGCCAGAAGCTCCGGGACTAGCGGGAAAGATGAGCAGTTCTTC
D: TRBD2; size: few; J: TRBJ2-3; V: TRBV4-3; CDR3: CASSQGGGRSTDTQYF; DNA: TGCGCCAGCAGCCAAGGGGGCGGGAGATCTACAGATACGCAGTATTTT
D: TRBD2; size: -; J: TRBJ2-1; V: TRBV27; CDR3: CASSLWSGRAPSSYNEQFF; DNA: TGTGCCAGCAGTTTGTGGAGCGGGAGGGCCCCGAGCTCCTACAATGAGCAGTTCTTC
D: TRBD1; size: once; J: TRBJ2-2; V: TRBV14; CDR3: CASSPGTGYTGELFF; DNA: TGTGCCAGCAGCCCAGGGACAGGGTACACCGGGGAGCTGTTTTTT
D: TRBD2; size: -; J: TRBJ2-1; V: TRBV6-1; CDR3: CASSAPGLAGKEQFF; DNA: TGTGCCAGCAGTGCGCCGGGACTAGCGGGAAAAGAGCAGTTCTTC
D: -; size: -; J: TRBJ2-2; V: TRBV7-2; CDR3: CASSLRFGELFF; DNA: TGTGCCAGCAGCTTACGGTTCGGGGAGCTGTTTTTT
D: TRBD2; size: -; J: TRBJ2-4; V: TRBV27; CDR3: CASSLGGDFLAKNIQYF; DNA: TGTGCCAGCAGTTTGGGGGGGGACTTCCTAGCCAAAAACATTCAGTACTTC